Below are 11 T cell receptor beta chains sequenced from a single sample in a study of T-cell memory formation after mild COVID-19. Each CDR3 protein gets one entry after TCRdb re-called the 5' RACE reads with MiXCR. The table shows roughly 300,000 distinct CDR3 sequences, with 15% to 20% occurring only once. Sequences were obtained from PBMCs or a T cell subset sorted from them (not recorded which). The origin of the receptors is a man aged 18 to 30 who had mild COVID-19 (a few samples of this study predate the infection). Cell type and time point are not known.

This chain uses TRBV5-1 with TRBJ2-5, with 10 bases that match TRBD2. Germline-derived CDR1 and CDR2 are SGHRS and YFSETQ. The CDR3 covers 16 residues. J lost 5 bases, V lost 4 bases, and 11 bases had no gene match. The CDR3 DNA sequence: TGCGCCAGCAGCCTTAGCGGGGGGCGGTCGATGGAGACCCAGTACTTC. Encoded protein: CASSLSGGRSMETQYF.

This chain joins TRBV7-8 and TRBJ2-5; 15 nucleotides align to TRBD2. Germline CDR1 is SGHVS and CDR2 is FQNEAQ. The V gene end was trimmed by 5 bases and the J gene end by 11 bases; junction bases not matched to a gene: 6. This CDR3 has 14 amino acids. CDR3 sequence reads: CASSAWTSGGAQYF. In nucleotides, the CDR3 is TGTGCCAGCAGCGCGTGGACTAGCGGGGGGGCACAGTACTTC.

This clonotype appeared a few times. The chain carries TRBV7-3 and TRBJ2-5; D may be TRBD1 or TRBD2 (5 bases each). Looked up from germline, CDR1 is SGHTA and CDR2 is FQGTGA. The V gene lost 2 bases and the J gene lost 4 bases, with 8 bases spanning the gap. CDR3 length equals 13 residues. The CDR3 bases are TGTGCCAGCAGCTTATCAGGGAGAGAGACCCAGTACTTC. Protein: CASSLSGRETQYF.

The V and J genes are TRBV7-9 and TRBJ2-7, with 7 bases lining up with TRBD1. J lost 2 bases, V lost 2 bases, and 9 bases had no gene match. CDR1 is SEHNR, CDR2 FQNEAQ, per germline (reference sequence). The CDR3 loop spans 16 amino acids. CDR3 nucleotide sequence: TGTGCCAGCAGCTTATGGTCCGGGGACAGACCCTACGAGCAGTACGTC. Translation gives CASSLWSGDRPYEQYV.

The chain couples TRBV12-3 or TRBV12-4 to TRBJ2-3, with D perhaps matching TRBD2 (5 bases). The CDR3 extends over 16 amino acids. Trimming left V 6 bases short and J 0 bases short, with 16 bases between. Here the CDR3 DNA reads TGTGCCAGCAGCCTCAGCATGACTACTAGCACAGATACGCAGTATTTT. As protein: CASSLSMTTSTDTQYF.

In its sample, this clonotype was seen a few times. This chain uses TRBV15 with TRBJ1-4; no reliable D call. Trimming took 0 bases from V and 0 from J, leaving 11 bases between them. CDR1 and CDR2 from the germline V gene are LNHNV and YYDKDF (reference sequence). This CDR3 is 17 amino acids long. CDR3: CATSRDALSATNEKLFF. The CDR3 nucleotides read TGTGCCACCAGCAGAGATGCCCTGAGTGCAACTAATGAAAAACTGTTTTTT.

The V gene is TRBV24-1, the J gene TRBJ2-7; maybe TRBD1 (5 bases). With 12 bases removed from V and 5 bases from J, the gap between germline ends came to 19 bases. From germline, CDR1 is KGHDR and CDR2 SFDVKD. The CDR3 is 13 amino acids. The CDR3 DNA follows: TGTGCCTCTGATGGGGCAAACCAGCACGAGCAGTACTTC. This gives the protein CASDGANQHEQYF.

The chain uses TRBV13 and TRBJ1-1, with 7 bases identical to TRBD1. Per the germline V gene, CDR1 is PRHDT and CDR2 is FYEKMQ (reference sequence). V was clipped by 1 base and J by 0 bases; unmatched bases: 2. This CDR3 is 15 amino acids long. The CDR3 sequence is CASSLEQGLNTEAFF. The CDR3 DNA is TGTGCCAGCAGCTTAGAACAGGGGTTGAACACTGAAGCTTTCTTT.

The chain combines TRBV20-1 with TRBJ2-5; the match to TRBD2 covers 7 bases. Germline assignment: CDR1 DFQATT and CDR2 SNEGSKA (reference sequence). V lost 6 bases, J lost 4 bases, and 5 bases stayed unmatched. The CDR3 sequence is 12 residues long. This chain's CDR3 is CSASLAVETQYF. Written as DNA, the CDR3 is TGCAGTGCGTCCCTAGCGGTAGAGACCCAGTACTTC.

This clonotype was seen a few times. V usage is TRBV2 and J usage is TRBJ2-1; unclear D gene. This CDR3 contains 14 residues. CDR1 is SNHLY and CDR2 is FYNNEI in the germline V gene. V was cut by 3 bases and J by 9 bases, with 15 bases left in between. The CDR3, as DNA: TGTGCCAGCAGTGACGTGTTTCGGAACGCTGAGCAGTTCTTC. As protein: CASSDVFRNAEQFF.

V usage is TRBV27 and J usage is TRBJ1-4; D remains unclear. Germline CDR1 is MNHEY and CDR2 is SMNVEV (reference sequence). The CDR3 is 14 residues long. The V gene lost 2 bases and the J gene lost 8 bases, with 12 bases spanning the gap. In nucleotides, the CDR3 is TGTGCCAGCAGTTTACTCGGGGTAGGAGAAAAACTGTTTTTT. This translates into CASSLLGVGEKLFF. Looking up the rest from reference TRBV27 and TRBJ1-4 gives the full variable domain: EAQVTQNPRYLITVTGKKLTVTCSQNMNHEYMSWYRQDPGLGLRQIYYSMNVEVTDKGDVPEGYKVSRKEKRNFPLILESPSPNQTSLYFCASSLLGVGEKLFFGSGTQLSVL.